Included here is one T cell receptor beta chain sequence, with context. Data came from immunoSEQ multiplex PCR; TCRdb stores just in-frame clones and leaves some out. Of roughly 190,000 clones listed, approximately 91% are singletons. This entry belongs to a study of control samples from healthy donors and cancer patients. This CDR3 has 11 amino acids. Germline values: CDR1 SGHDT, CDR2 YYEEEE. Trimming took off 1 base at V and 7 bases at J, with 5 bases between the two ends. This sequence was found in a man under 40 in good health. The source material was blood. The J gene is TRBJ2-5, the V gene TRBV5-6; D ambiguous. The CDR3 loop is CASSLTVTQYF. Here the CDR3 DNA reads TGTGCCAGCAGCTTGACGGTGACCCAGTACTTC.